This is a list of T cell receptor beta chains from one sample in a study of shared clonotypes between healthy human individuals. Using immunoSEQ multiplex PCR, the repertoire was profiled, and TCRdb retains in-frame clones only, with some absent. Counted here are more than 2 million clones, approximately 94% occurring once; the ten biggest clones make up less than 0.15%. The sample consisted of naive CD4+ T cells sorted from blood. These receptors all stem from a man younger than 35 in good health. Each CDR3 is given with its conserved first and last residue. D genes are given only for firm matches. The size field is filled for only some rows; it gives once, few, many or a size class.

d_gene: NA; j_gene: TRBJ2-3; abundance: NA; v_gene: TRBV7-9; CDR3nt: TGTGCCAGCAGCTTTTCCGGGGGCTCGGATACGCAGTATTTT; CDR3aa: CASSFSGGSDTQYF
d_gene: NA; j_gene: TRBJ1-5; abundance: NA; v_gene: TRBV4-1; CDR3nt: TGCGCCAGCAGCCAACTAGGGGGTGGGAATCAGCCCCAGCATTTT; CDR3aa: CASSQLGGGNQPQHF
d_gene: NA; j_gene: TRBJ1-1; abundance: NA; v_gene: TRBV19; CDR3nt: TGTGCCAGTAGTAGCCCGGGCCGGAACACTGAAGCTTTCTTT; CDR3aa: CASSSPGRNTEAFF
d_gene: NA; j_gene: TRBJ1-6; abundance: NA; v_gene: TRBV28; CDR3nt: TGTGCCAGCAGAAAACATAGCTCCTATAATTCACCCCTCCACTTT; CDR3aa: CASRKHSSYNSPLHF
d_gene: NA; j_gene: TRBJ2-6; abundance: once; v_gene: TRBV7-3; CDR3nt: TGTGCCAGCAGCCCTTCTAGCTCTGGGGCCAACGTCCTGACTTTC; CDR3aa: CASSPSSSGANVLTF
d_gene: NA; j_gene: TRBJ2-3; abundance: NA; v_gene: TRBV4-1; CDR3nt: TGCGCCAGCAATGTGGAGGAGGCAGATACGCAGTATTTT; CDR3aa: CASNVEEADTQYF
d_gene: NA; j_gene: TRBJ2-7; abundance: NA; v_gene: TRBV5-1; CDR3nt: TGCGCCAGCAGCTTGGATGGGGGAACCTACGAGCAGTACTTC; CDR3aa: CASSLDGGTYEQYF
d_gene: NA; j_gene: TRBJ1-4; abundance: NA; v_gene: TRBV11-2; CDR3nt: TGTGCCAGCAGCCCGCAGCAGGTGGCTAATGAAAAACTGTTTTTT; CDR3aa: CASSPQQVANEKLFF
d_gene: NA; j_gene: TRBJ2-7; abundance: NA; v_gene: TRBV11-2; CDR3nt: TGTGCCAGCAGCTTAGTATACGAGCAGTACTTC; CDR3aa: CASSLVYEQYF
d_gene: NA; j_gene: TRBJ1-5; abundance: once; v_gene: TRBV6-1; CDR3nt: TGTGCCAGCAGTGAACAGGAGGGGCAGCCCCAGCATTTT; CDR3aa: CASSEQEGQPQHF
d_gene: TRBD2; j_gene: TRBJ2-5; abundance: NA; v_gene: TRBV30; CDR3nt: TGTGCCTTTACCCCCACTAGCGCCCAAGAGACCCAGTACTTC; CDR3aa: CAFTPTSAQETQYF
d_gene: TRBD1; j_gene: TRBJ1-4; abundance: NA; v_gene: TRBV10-2; CDR3nt: TGCGCCAGCAGTGAGTCCACAGGGGCTAATGAAAAACTGTTTTTT; CDR3aa: CASSESTGANEKLFF
d_gene: NA; j_gene: TRBJ1-1; abundance: NA; v_gene: TRBV6-5; CDR3nt: TGTGCCAGCAGTTACGCTGGGGACACAACTTTCTTT; CDR3aa: CASSYAGDTTFF
d_gene: NA; j_gene: TRBJ1-2; abundance: NA; v_gene: TRBV6-1; CDR3nt: TGTGCCAGCAGTGTTACGGGGTCGAACTATGGCTACACCTTC; CDR3aa: CASSVTGSNYGYTF
d_gene: NA; j_gene: TRBJ2-3; abundance: NA; v_gene: TRBV6-6; CDR3nt: TGTGCCAGCAGTTATTCCCCGATCACAGATACGCAGTATTTT; CDR3aa: CASSYSPITDTQYF
d_gene: TRBD2; j_gene: TRBJ2-3; abundance: NA; v_gene: TRBV27; CDR3nt: TGTGCCAGCAGTCGAGTTCCCGTGGCTAGCGGGAGATCAGATACGCAGTATTTT; CDR3aa: CASSRVPVASGRSDTQYF
d_gene: NA; j_gene: TRBJ1-2; abundance: NA; v_gene: TRBV27; CDR3nt: TGTGCCAGCAGTTCAACGACAGGTAGGTCCGGCTATGGCTACACCTTC; CDR3aa: CASSSTTGRSGYGYTF
d_gene: NA; j_gene: TRBJ1-5; abundance: NA; v_gene: TRBV29-1; CDR3nt: TGCAGCGTTGTGGGAGTATTTGGTCAGCCCCAGCATTTT; CDR3aa: CSVVGVFGQPQHF
d_gene: TRBD2; j_gene: TRBJ2-7; abundance: NA; v_gene: TRBV18; CDR3nt: TGTGCCAGCTCACCACCCATCGGGACTAGCGGGAGTCTCGAGCAGTACTTC; CDR3aa: CASSPPIGTSGSLEQYF
d_gene: TRBD2; j_gene: TRBJ2-3; abundance: NA; v_gene: TRBV25-1; CDR3nt: TGTGCCAGCAGCTCCAGGTCAGGTGCTAGCGGGGGGGCAGATACGCAGTATTTT; CDR3aa: CASSSRSGASGGADTQYF
d_gene: NA; j_gene: TRBJ2-2; abundance: NA; v_gene: TRBV27; CDR3nt: TGTGCCAGCAGTTGGGGGAACGGGGAGCTGTTTTTT; CDR3aa: CASSWGNGELFF
d_gene: NA; j_gene: TRBJ2-7; abundance: NA; v_gene: TRBV5-1; CDR3nt: TGCGCCAGCAGCTTGGAAGGGTTCACCTACGAGCAGTACTTC; CDR3aa: CASSLEGFTYEQYF